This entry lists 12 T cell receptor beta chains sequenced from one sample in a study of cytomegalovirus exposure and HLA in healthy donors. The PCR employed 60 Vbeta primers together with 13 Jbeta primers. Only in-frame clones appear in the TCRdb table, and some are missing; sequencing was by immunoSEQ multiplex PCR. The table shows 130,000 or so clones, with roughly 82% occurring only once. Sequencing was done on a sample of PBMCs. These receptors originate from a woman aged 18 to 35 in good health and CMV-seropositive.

CDR3 DNA sequence: TGTGCCAGCAGCTTGGCCCAACAGGGGTTAGGATCACCCCTCCACTTT. Protein sequence: CASSLAQQGLGSPLHF. This chain connects TRBV5-4 to TRBJ1-6; 7 positions agree with TRBD1. The CDR3 has 16 amino acids. Trimming at V came to 0 bases and at J to 10 bases, leaving 10 bases not matched to a gene. CDR1 is SGHNT and CDR2 is YYREEE in the germline V gene (reference sequence).

The CDR3 DNA reads TGTGCCAGCAGCCCCCCAGGGAGCAATCAGCCCCAGCATTTT. Its protein is CASSPPGSNQPQHF. The chain combines TRBV13 with TRBJ1-5; a weak D match, TRBD1 (5 bases). The V gene lost 5 bases and the J gene lost 1 base, with 9 bases spanning the gap. The CDR3 loop spans 14 amino acids. Germline loops: CDR1 PRHDT, CDR2 FYEKMQ (reference sequence).

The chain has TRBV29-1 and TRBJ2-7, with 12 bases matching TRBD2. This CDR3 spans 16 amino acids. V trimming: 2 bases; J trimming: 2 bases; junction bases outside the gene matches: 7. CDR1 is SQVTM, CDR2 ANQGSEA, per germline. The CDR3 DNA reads TGCAGCGTTGAACCCCCCACTAGCGGGGGGACCTACGAGCAGTACTTC. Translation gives CSVEPPTSGGTYEQYF.

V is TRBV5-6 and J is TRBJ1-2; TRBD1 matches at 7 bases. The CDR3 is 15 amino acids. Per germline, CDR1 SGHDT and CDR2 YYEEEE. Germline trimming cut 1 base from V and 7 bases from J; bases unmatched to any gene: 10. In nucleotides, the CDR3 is TGTGCCAGCAGCTTGTATGAGGACAGGCCCAGTGGCTACACCTTC. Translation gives CASSLYEDRPSGYTF.

This CDR3 reads CASGYPGGANYGYTF. The CDR3 coding sequence is TGTGCTAGTGGATACCCAGGTGGGGCCAACTATGGCTACACCTTC. The chain is built from TRBV12-5 and TRBJ1-2; D is perhaps TRBD1 (5 bases). This CDR3 has 15 residues. Per the germline V gene, CDR1 is LGHNT and CDR2 is FRNRAP. Trimming removed 6 bases from V and 2 bases from J, with 16 bases in between.

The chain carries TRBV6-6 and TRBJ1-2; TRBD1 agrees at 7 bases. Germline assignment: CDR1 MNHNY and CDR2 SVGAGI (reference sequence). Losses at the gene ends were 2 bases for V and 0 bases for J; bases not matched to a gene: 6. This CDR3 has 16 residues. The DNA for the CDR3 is TGTGCCAGCAGTTACGGGACAGCCCCTGCTAACTATGGCTACACCTTC. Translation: CASSYGTAPANYGYTF.

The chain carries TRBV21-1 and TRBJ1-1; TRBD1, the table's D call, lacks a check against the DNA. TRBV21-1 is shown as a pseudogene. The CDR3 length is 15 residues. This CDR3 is CASSKFGTGCTEAFF. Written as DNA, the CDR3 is TGTGCCAGCAGCAAATTTGGCACAGGGTGCACTGAAGCTTTCTTT.

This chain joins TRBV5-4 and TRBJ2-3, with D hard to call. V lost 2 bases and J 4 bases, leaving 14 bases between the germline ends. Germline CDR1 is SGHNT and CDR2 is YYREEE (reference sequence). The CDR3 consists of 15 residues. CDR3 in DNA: TGTGCCAGCAGCTTCTATGCAGGATCAGCAGATACGCAGTATTTT. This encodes CASSFYAGSADTQYF. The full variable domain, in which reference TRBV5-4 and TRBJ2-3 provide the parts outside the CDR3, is ETGVTQSPTHLIKTRGQQVTLRCSSQSGHNTVSWYQQALGQGPQFIFQYYREEENGRGNFPPRFSGLQFPNYSSELNVNALELDDSALYLCASSFYAGSADTQYFGPGTRLTVL.

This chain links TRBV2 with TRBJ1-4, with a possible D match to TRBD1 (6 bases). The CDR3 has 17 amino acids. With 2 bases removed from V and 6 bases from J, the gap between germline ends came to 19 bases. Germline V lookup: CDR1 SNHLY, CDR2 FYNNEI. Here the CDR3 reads CASSEPGQISIDEKLFF. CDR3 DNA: TGTGCCAGCAGTGAACCGGGACAAATTTCGATAGATGAAAAACTGTTTTTT. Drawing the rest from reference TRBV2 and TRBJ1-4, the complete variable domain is EPEVTQTPSHQVTQMGQEVILRCVPISNHLYFYWYRQILGQKVEFLVSFYNNEISEKSEIFDDQFSVERPDGSNFTLKIRSTKLEDSAMYFCASSEPGQISIDEKLFFGSGTQLSVL.

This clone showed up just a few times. CDR3 bases: TGTGCCAGCAGTTCCTCTTACAGGGACGAGCAGTACTTC. As protein: CASSSSYRDEQYF. The rearrangement links TRBV28 to TRBJ2-7; tentative D call: TRBD1 (6 bases). Germline assignment: CDR1 MDHEN and CDR2 SYDVKM. The V end lost 4 bases, the J end lost 5 bases, and 12 bases lay between the germline ends. The CDR3 is 13 amino acids. Full variable domain (rest looked up from reference TRBV28 and TRBJ2-7): DVKVTQSSRYLVKRTGEKVFLECVQDMDHENMFWYRQDPGLGLRLIYFSYDVKMKEKGDIPEGYSVSREKKERFSLILESASTNQTSMYLCASSSSYRDEQYFGPGTRLTVT.

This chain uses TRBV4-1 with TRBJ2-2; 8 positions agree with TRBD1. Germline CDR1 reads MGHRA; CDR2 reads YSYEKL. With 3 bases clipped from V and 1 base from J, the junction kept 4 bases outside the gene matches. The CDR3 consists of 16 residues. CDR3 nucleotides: TGCGCCAGCAGCCACTGGACAGGGAAGAACACCGGGGAGCTGTTTTTT. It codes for CASSHWTGKNTGELFF.

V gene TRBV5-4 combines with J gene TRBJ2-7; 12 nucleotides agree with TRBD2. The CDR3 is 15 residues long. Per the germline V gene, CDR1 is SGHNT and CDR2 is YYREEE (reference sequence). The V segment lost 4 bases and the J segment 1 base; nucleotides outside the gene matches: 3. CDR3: CASSTSGGWSYEQYF. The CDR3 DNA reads TGTGCCAGCAGCACTAGCGGGGGGTGGTCCTACGAGCAGTACTTC.